A single sample is the source of the 15 T cell receptor beta chains below, sequenced in a study of CD8 T cells in Susac syndrome. Random hexamers served to reverse transcribe roughly 0.45 to 1 ug RNA. TCRdb reprocessed the immunoSEQ multiplex PCR reads via MiXCR and lists one record per CDR3 protein. The table has 95,000 to 150,000 distinct CDR3 sequences, around 94% seen once. The material sequenced was CD8+ T cells from PBMCs. These receptors were collected from a human donor with Susac syndrome.

This sequence joins TRBV9 and TRBJ2-5; D is unresolved. Germline values: CDR1 SGDLS, CDR2 YYNGEE. CDR3 length: 13 residues. The germline V and J ends were trimmed by 0 bases and 1 base, with 4 bases remaining between them. The CDR3 nucleotides are TGTGCCAGCAGCGTAGGGATCCAAGAGACCCAGTACTTC. Its protein product is CASSVGIQETQYF.

The chain has TRBV4-1 and TRBJ2-5, with 13 nucleotides matching TRBD2. Trimming cost V 10 bases and J 6 bases; bases outside gene matches: 11. Germline CDR1 reads MGHRA; CDR2 reads YSYEKL. CDR3 size: 15 residues. CDR3 protein: CATARLAGGFKTQYF. CDR3 in DNA: TGCGCCACCGCACGACTAGCGGGGGGCTTTAAGACCCAGTACTTC.

The V call is TRBV12-3 or TRBV12-4, the J call TRBJ2-1; 11 nucleotides line up with TRBD2. There are 16 residues in the CDR3. After removal of 5 bases from V and 6 bases from J, the junction contained 9 bases not matched to a gene. CDR3 sequence reads: CASSDPTSGETNEQFF. In DNA form, the CDR3 reads TGTGCCAGCAGTGACCCGACTAGCGGGGAGACCAATGAGCAGTTCTTC.

This chain uses TRBV7-9 with TRBJ2-7; 9 bases match TRBD1. The V and J ends lost 5 bases and 4 bases, in that order; junction bases with no gene match: 6. This CDR3 is built from 14 residues. Looked up from germline, CDR1 is SEHNR and CDR2 is FQNEAQ (reference sequence). The CDR3: CASSPSGQGYEQYF. CDR3 coding DNA: TGTGCCAGCAGCCCCTCGGGACAGGGATACGAGCAGTACTTC.

This chain uses TRBV25-1 with TRBJ2-1; 8 nucleotides match TRBD1. Unmatched junction bases numbered 4, after V lost 3 bases and J lost 0 bases. This CDR3 has 16 amino acids. Germline V gene lookup returns CDR1 MGHDK and CDR2 SYGVNS. Here the CDR3 DNA reads TGTGCCAGCAGTGATCAGGGGGCACTCTCCTACAATGAGCAGTTCTTC. Translating it yields CASSDQGALSYNEQFF.

This chain uses TRBV14 with TRBJ2-5; 8 bases line up with TRBD2. The CDR3 spans 16 residues. The germline CDR1 and CDR2 sequences are SGHDN and FVKESK. J gave up 7 bases and V 0 bases, and 10 bases lay outside the gene matches. The CDR3 DNA follows: TGTGCCAGCAGCCAAGAATACGCGGGAGGTCCGGTGACCCAGTACTTC. Its protein product is CASSQEYAGGPVTQYF.

Only one count was recorded for this clonotype. This chain uses TRBV29-1 with TRBJ1-3; D gene ambiguous. Trimming cost V 2 bases and J 0 bases, with 8 bases left between them. Germline assignment: CDR1 SQVTM and CDR2 ANQGSEA. This CDR3 is built from 14 residues. CDR3 DNA sequence: TGCAGCGTTGAACCCGGAAACTCTGGAAACACCATATATTTT. Translation: CSVEPGNSGNTIYF.

The gene calls are TRBV7-9 and TRBJ1-4; D not certain. This CDR3 is 16 amino acids long. Trimming took 5 bases from V and 0 from J, leaving 13 bases between them. The germline V gene has CDR1 SEHNR and CDR2 FQNEAQ (reference sequence). The CDR3 protein is CASSPRQIATNEKLFF. The CDR3 nucleotides read TGTGCCAGCAGCCCACGGCAGATTGCAACTAATGAAAAACTGTTTTTT.

This clonotype was detected only once. The genes are TRBV20-1 and TRBJ2-7, with D perhaps matching TRBD2 (6 bases). CDR1 is DFQATT, CDR2 SNEGSKA, per germline (reference sequence). V was shortened by 3 bases and J by 1 base, with 13 bases between the two germline ends. CDR3 length: 14 residues. The CDR3 DNA follows: TGCAGTGCTAGCGGGGGACTGATATCCTACGAGCAGTACTTC. Translation gives CSASGGLISYEQYF.

V and J are TRBV12-3 or TRBV12-4 and TRBJ1-6; no definite D call. The CDR3 contains 14 residues. V gave up 5 bases and J gave up 6 bases, with 11 bases separating them. CDR3 nucleotide sequence: TGTGCCAGCAGTCCCCAGAAGACTAATTCACCCCTCCACTTT. Translation gives CASSPQKTNSPLHF.

This chain joins TRBV27 and TRBJ1-1; D possibly corresponds to TRBD1 (6 bases). CDR1 and CDR2 (germline): MNHEY, SMNVEV (reference sequence). V gave up 5 bases and J gave up 0 bases, with 10 bases separating them. This CDR3 contains 14 residues. In DNA, the CDR3 is TGTGCCAGCAGTACAGGGTCCCTGAACACTGAAGCTTTCTTT. As protein: CASSTGSLNTEAFF.

This chain uses TRBV5-6 with TRBJ1-1; TRBD1 is a possible D gene (6 bases). CDR3 length: 12 residues. The germline V gene encodes CDR1 SGHDT and CDR2 YYEEEE. Between the trimmed V and J ends, which lost 3 bases and 6 bases, there was a span of 9 bases. The CDR3 is CASSSQGSEAFF. The CDR3, as DNA: TGTGCCAGCAGCTCACAGGGCTCTGAAGCTTTCTTT.

The chain carries TRBV19 and TRBJ2-1; D uncertain. The CDR3 is made up of 12 amino acids. The germline gives CDR1 LNHDA, CDR2 SQIVND (reference sequence). Trimming shortened V by 7 bases and J by 6 bases, and 10 bases separated the two germline ends. This CDR3 is CASTERSNEQFF. The CDR3 DNA follows: TGTGCCAGTACGGAAAGGTCCAATGAGCAGTTCTTC.

The CDR3 coding sequence is TGCAGTGCTAGAGATGGACGGCGGGGAGACACAGATACGCAGTATTTT. Its translation is CSARDGRRGDTDTQYF. The V call is TRBV20-1, the J call TRBJ2-3, with D perhaps matching TRBD2 (6 bases). Trimming took off 0 bases at V and 2 bases at J, with 15 bases between the two ends. Germline CDR1 is DFQATT and CDR2 is SNEGSKA (reference sequence). This CDR3 has 16 amino acids.

J is TRBJ1-1 and V is TRBV5-4; 9 bases align to TRBD1. V shed 5 bases and J 4 bases; nucleotides not matched to a gene: 9. The length of the CDR3 is 15 residues. Germline lookup yields CDR1 SGHNT and CDR2 YYREEE (reference sequence). DNA of the CDR3: TGTGCCAGCAGGGCGAGCATGGACAGGGGCACTGAAGCTTTCTTT. Translating it yields CASRASMDRGTEAFF.